These 14 T cell receptor beta chains share one sample of origin, sequenced in a study of T cell repertoires in cytomegalovirus infection. TCRdb itself ran the reads through MiXCR, one entry per CDR3 protein. Seen here are 150,000 to 200,000 distinct CDR3 sequences, about 20% observed once, and the top ten hold approximately 3%. What was sequenced was PBMCs. These receptors were collected from a human donor in good health (CMV status not recorded). Some clones in this sample may be carry-over from other donors' samples.

This clonotype has more than one count but fewer than ten. The gene calls are TRBV2 and TRBJ2-3; D ambiguous. Germline V CDR1 and CDR2: SNHLY, FYNNEI. V was cut by 6 bases and J by 2 bases, with 12 bases left in between. CDR3 size: 14 residues. The CDR3 coding sequence is TGTGCCAGCAGCCGCGGCCTCCTCACAGATACGCAGTATTTT. Protein: CASSRGLLTDTQYF.

This clonotype occurred a few times. The chain couples TRBV12-3 or TRBV12-4 to TRBJ1-5; TRBD1 might be the D (5 bases). This CDR3 comprises 13 residues. Deletions cut 4 bases from V and 4 bases from J, with 8 bases between. CDR3 bases: TGTGCCAGCAGTTGGGGCAGGAATCAGCCCCAGCATTTT. Translating it yields CASSWGRNQPQHF.

This clonotype was seen repeatedly, ten times or more. V gene TRBV12-3 or TRBV12-4 combines with J gene TRBJ2-1; the D is unclear. Trimming stripped 3 bases from V and 9 bases from J, with 12 bases between. The CDR3 extends over 13 amino acids. The CDR3 DNA is TGTGCCAGCAGTTTTGTGACCTCGAGTGAGCAGTTCTTC. Its protein product is CASSFVTSSEQFF.

For this clonotype: Possible read error: a much larger clone is one base away. This rearrangement joins TRBV24-1 to TRBJ2-5; unclear D gene. Trimming cost V 4 bases and J 2 bases, with 13 bases left between them. The CDR3 loop spans 15 amino acids. From germline, CDR1 is KGHDR and CDR2 SFDVKD. The CDR3 loop reads CATSEPRHPQETQYF. The CDR3 DNA follows: TGTGCCACCAGTGAGCCGAGACACCCTCAAGAGACCCAGTACTTC.

This clonotype was picked up a small number of times. The V call is TRBV6-6, the J call TRBJ2-2; D unclear. V was pared by 0 bases and J by 5 bases, with 10 bases between. From germline, CDR1 is MNHNY and CDR2 SVGAGI (reference sequence). This CDR3 is built from 15 residues. As DNA, the CDR3 is TGTGCCAGCAGTTACTCGGTGTGGGGAACCGGGGAGCTGTTTTTT. Translation gives CASSYSVWGTGELFF.

The sample holds a few counts of this clonotype. At one of its ends the junction is not consistent with the germline gene, which may arise from a read error. This rearrangement joins TRBV4-1 to TRBJ1-5; TRBD1 matches at 9 bases. The CDR3 extends over 15 amino acids. Germline CDR1 MGHRA, CDR2 YSYEKL. The CDR3 loop is CASSHDRGTNQPQHF. DNA of the CDR3: TGTGCCAGCAGCCACGACAGGGGGACCAATCAGCCCCAGCATTTT.

The gene calls are TRBV7-9 and TRBJ1-2; a possible D gene is TRBD1 (5 bases). CDR1 is SEHNR, CDR2 FQNEAQ, per germline (reference sequence). The CDR3 runs to 13 residues. The V end was cut by 4 bases, the J end by 5 bases, with 11 bases between. Here the CDR3 DNA reads TGTGCCAGCAGCTATCCGGGACTTTATGGCTACACCTTC. Amino acid sequence: CASSYPGLYGYTF.

V usage is TRBV27 and J usage is TRBJ2-7; 10 nucleotides agree with TRBD1. This CDR3 has 14 amino acids. Germline loops: CDR1 MNHEY, CDR2 SMNVEV (reference sequence). Trimming cost V 3 bases and J 7 bases; bases outside gene matches: 6. CDR3 sequence: CASSLSGTGVEQYF. In nucleotides, the CDR3 is TGTGCCAGCAGTTTGTCCGGGACAGGGGTGGAGCAGTACTTC.

This clonotype was recorded only once. The chain has TRBV6-1 and TRBJ1-2, with D possibly being TRBD1 (5 bases). V was shortened by 6 bases and J by 0 bases, with 14 bases between the two germline ends. In germline, CDR1 is MNHNS, CDR2 SASEGT. The CDR3 is 15 residues long. In DNA form, the CDR3 reads TGTGCCAGCAGGGTCCGACAGATCTCTAACTATGGCTACACCTTC. Protein sequence: CASRVRQISNYGYTF.

This clonotype showed up many times. The CDR3 reads CASSLEYGGPRNEQFF. As DNA, the CDR3 is TGTGCCAGCAGCTTAGAATATGGGGGGCCTAGGAATGAGCAGTTCTTC. The genes are TRBV11-2 and TRBJ2-1, with D perhaps TRBD1 or TRBD2 (6 bases each). The germline V gene encodes CDR1 SGHAT and CDR2 FQNNGV. Trimming left V 0 bases short and J 7 bases short, with 16 bases between. The CDR3 contains 16 residues.

There are a few counts of this clonotype. The V call is TRBV7-8, the J call TRBJ1-2, with 7 bases that match TRBD1. Trimming cost V 5 bases and J 3 bases; bases outside gene matches: 18. The CDR3 length is 18 residues. CDR1 and CDR2 from the germline V gene are SGHVS and FQNEAQ. This CDR3 is CASSPYQGGRLLDYGYTF. The CDR3 bases are TGTGCCAGCAGCCCTTACCAGGGGGGCCGTCTTCTGGACTATGGCTACACCTTC.

Worth noting for this clonotype: This sequence may be a read error, since a much larger clone differs from it by one base. V is TRBV7-8 and J is TRBJ1-5; no clear D gene. The CDR3 contains 14 residues. Germline-derived CDR1 and CDR2 are SGHVS and FQNEAQ. V lost 5 bases and J lost 0, with 8 bases in between. The CDR3 is CASSPCPSNQPQHF. The CDR3, as DNA: TGTGCCAGCAGCCCATGCCCTAGCAATCAGCCCCAGCATTTT. Full variable domain (outside the CDR3, taken from reference TRBV7-8 and TRBJ1-5): GAGVSQSPRYKVAKRGQDVALRCDPISGHVSLFWYQQALGQGPEFLTYFQNEAQLDKSGLPSDRFFAERPEGSVSTLKIQRTQQEDSAVYLCASSPCPSNQPQHFGDGTRLSIL.

The chain links TRBV14 to TRBJ1-1; D is undetermined. The ends were cut back, 5 bases at V and 5 bases at J, with 18 bases in the middle. This CDR3 contains 15 residues. Germline CDR1 is SGHDN and CDR2 is FVKESK. Written as DNA, the CDR3 is TGTGCCAGCAGCGCTCGCGGCAGGCGAGGGACTGAAGCTTTCTTT. Translation: CASSARGRRGTEAFF. Full variable domain (outside the CDR3, taken from reference TRBV14 and TRBJ1-1): EAGVTQFPSHSVIEKGQTVTLRCDPISGHDNLYWYRRVMGKEIKFLLHFVKESKQDESGMPNNRFLAERTGGTYSTLKVQPAELEDSGVYFCASSARGRRGTEAFFGQGTRLTVV.

This clonotype came up a few times. This chain uses TRBV6-1 with TRBJ1-1, with D perhaps TRBD1 (5 bases). The germline V and J ends were trimmed by 3 bases and 12 bases, with 17 bases remaining between them. There are 13 residues in the CDR3. Germline CDR1 and CDR2: MNHNS and SASEGT. The CDR3 DNA follows: TGTGCCAGCAGTGAGGCCGGGACGACGAGTTCTTTCTTT. Translating gives CASSEAGTTSSFF.